The table lists the clone carrying this T cell receptor beta chain with a few counts. The source of the sample is a study of breast tumors, draining lymph nodes, adjacent tissues. One entry per CDR3 protein results from TCRdb running MiXCR on the multiplex PCR reads. The sample consists of over 20,000 distinct CDR3 sequences, approximately 60% of them appearing once. This receptor was identified in a female donor with breast cancer. Some clones in this sample may be carry-over from other donors' samples. Sequences were obtained from tumor-adjacent breast tissue.

The CDR3 bases are TGCGCCAGCAGCTTGGTGGGCGGGATAGACGACGAGCAGTACTTC. This codes for CASSLVGGIDDEQYF. The chain combines TRBV5-1 with TRBJ2-7; a weak D match, TRBD2 (6 bases). CDR1 and CDR2 (germline): SGHRS, YFSETQ. The CDR3 runs to 15 residues. V was trimmed by 0 bases and J by 5 bases, leaving 15 bases between them.